The entry that follows covers one T cell receptor beta chain sequence. What it binds is unknown. Possible read error: a much larger clone is one base away. CDR3 length: 16 amino acids. Germline values: CDR1 MGHRA, CDR2 YSYEKL. Trimming pared 2 bases from V and 2 bases from J, leaving 14 bases between. This sample was taken from a study of breast tumors, draining lymph nodes, adjacent tissues. Findings of the study overall: Tumor TCR diversity was below lymph nodes but above nontumor tissue. Luminal-like breast cancer showed significantly greater tumor-nontumor repertoire similarity than basal-like breast cancer did. Data fit most tumor T cells coming from lymph node, expanding in tumor. That most tumor T cells come from lymph nodes remained unproven.

TCRdb fed the multiplex PCR reads into MiXCR, producing one record per CDR3 protein. The sample consists of approximately 120,000 distinct CDR3 sequences, around 20% of them appearing once. Breast cancer patients provided tissue from their axillary draining lymph nodes. The receptor was isolated from a female donor with breast cancer. Some clones in this sample may be carry-over from other donors' samples. The sequenced material came from axillary lymph node tissue. The rearrangement links TRBV4-1 to TRBJ2-3; D could derive from TRBD1 or TRBD2 (6 bases each). The CDR3 loop is CASSQRGQNPTDTQYF. The DNA of the CDR3 is TGCGCCAGCAGCCAACGGGGGCAGAACCCCACAGATACGCAGTATTTT.